These 9 T cell receptor beta chains share one sample of origin, sequenced in a study of T cells after posttransplantation cyclophosphamide. Method: immunoSEQ multiplex PCR; TCRdb's copy keeps in-frame clones and lacks some. The table lists about 21,000 clones, 95% to 99% of them singletons. The specimen sequenced was naive CD8+ T cells sorted from PBMCs. The receptor source for this set is a man aged 40-55 years in good health, CMV-negative, and a related stem cell transplant donor.

This rearrangement joins TRBV27 to TRBJ2-3, with D hard to call. Germline-derived CDR1 and CDR2 are MNHEY and SMNVEV (reference sequence). The CDR3 is 12 amino acids. V dropped 1 base and J dropped 5 bases, with 4 bases sitting between them. The CDR3 sequence is CASSLYRDTQYF. CDR3 bases: TGTGCCAGCAGTTTATACAGAGATACGCAGTATTTT.

V and J are TRBV4-1 and TRBJ1-3; D unclear. V shed 3 bases and J shed 0 bases, with 15 bases lying between them. Germline CDR1 and CDR2: MGHRA and YSYEKL. The CDR3 consists of 17 residues. The CDR3 spells CASSHPRTGSSGNTIYF. CDR3 coding DNA: TGCGCCAGCAGCCATCCGAGGACTGGGAGCTCTGGAAACACCATATATTTT.

This clone was seen once. The chain couples TRBV4-1 to TRBJ2-1; 13 bases match TRBD2. The germline CDR1 and CDR2 sequences are MGHRA and YSYEKL. This CDR3 contains 15 residues. V shed 2 bases, J shed 8 bases, and the junction held 3 bases outside the gene matches. CDR3 protein: CASSQIGTSGDEQFF. The CDR3, as DNA: TGCGCCAGCAGCCAAATCGGGACTAGCGGGGATGAGCAGTTCTTC.

This rearrangement joins TRBV29-1 to TRBJ2-1; D is perhaps TRBD1 (6 bases). This CDR3 spans 13 amino acids. V was shortened by 4 bases and J by 5 bases, with 12 bases between the two germline ends. Per germline, CDR1 SQVTM and CDR2 ANQGSEA. In DNA, the CDR3 is TGCAGCGTTGTTACAGGGCCCCACAATGAGCAGTTCTTC. Its protein is CSVVTGPHNEQFF.

V is TRBV28 and J is TRBJ2-7; 12 nucleotides line up with TRBD1. The CDR3 runs to 18 residues. With V trimmed by 2 bases and J by 5 bases, 13 bases remained unmatched. The germline V gene has CDR1 MDHEN and CDR2 SYDVKM. CDR3 sequence: CASSLPSPGTGGGDEQYF. The CDR3 coding sequence is TGTGCCAGCAGTTTACCCTCGCCCGGGACAGGGGGCGGTGACGAGCAGTACTTC.

The chain recombines TRBV27 with TRBJ1-2; no reliable D call. The V gene's germline CDR1 is MNHEY and CDR2 SMNVEV (reference sequence). V shed 5 bases and J shed 2 bases, with 15 bases lying between them. The CDR3 length is 15 residues. CDR3 loop: CASSTGEPTNYGYTF. In DNA form, the CDR3 reads TGTGCCAGCAGTACGGGAGAACCTACCAACTATGGCTACACCTTC.

This chain joins TRBV5-1 and TRBJ2-1, with TRBD2 matching over 12 bases. V lost 1 base, J lost 10 bases, and 15 bases stayed unmatched. CDR3 length: 18 amino acids. CDR1 and CDR2 from the germline V gene are SGHRS and YFSETQ. The CDR3 DNA sequence: TGCGCCAGCAGCTTGAGGGCTAGCGGGAGGGCTAGGGGGGACGAGCAGTTCTTC. Its translation is CASSLRASGRARGDEQFF.

V is TRBV11-1 and J is TRBJ2-7; D may be TRBD1 (5 bases). The germline V gene encodes CDR1 SGHAT and CDR2 FQDESV (reference sequence). V was pared by 5 bases and J by 2 bases, with 7 bases between. The length of the CDR3 is 12 residues. CDR3: CASSGAAYEQYF. DNA of the CDR3: TGTGCCAGCAGCGGGGCCGCCTACGAGCAGTACTTC.

This sequence joins TRBV18 and TRBJ1-5; TRBD1 might be the D (6 bases). The germline V gene has CDR1 KGHSH and CDR2 LQKENI. This CDR3 spans 14 amino acids. Deletions cut 2 bases from V and 5 bases from J, with 10 bases between. The CDR3: CASSPEGVDQPQHF. CDR3 nucleotides: TGTGCCAGCTCACCAGAGGGGGTAGATCAGCCCCAGCATTTT.